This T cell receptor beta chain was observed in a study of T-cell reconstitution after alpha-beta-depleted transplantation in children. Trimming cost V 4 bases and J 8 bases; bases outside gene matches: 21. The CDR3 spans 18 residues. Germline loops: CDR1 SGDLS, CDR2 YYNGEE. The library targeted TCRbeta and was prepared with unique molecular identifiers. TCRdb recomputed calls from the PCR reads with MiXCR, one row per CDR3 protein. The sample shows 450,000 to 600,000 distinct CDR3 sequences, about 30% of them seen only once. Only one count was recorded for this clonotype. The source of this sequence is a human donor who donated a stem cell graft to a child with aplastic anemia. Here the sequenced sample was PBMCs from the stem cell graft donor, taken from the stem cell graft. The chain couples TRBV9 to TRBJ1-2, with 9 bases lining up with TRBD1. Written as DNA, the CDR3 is TGTGCCAGCAGCCCTCCCACTCTCTCGGGACAGGGCCACCTAGGCTACACCTTC. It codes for CASSPPTLSGQGHLGYTF. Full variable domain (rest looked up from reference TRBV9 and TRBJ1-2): DSGVTQTPKHLITATGQRVTLRCSPRSGDLSVYWYQQSLDQGLQFLIQYYNGEERAKGNILERFSAQQFPDLHSELNLSSLELGDSALYFCASSPPTLSGQGHLGYTFGSGTRLTVV.